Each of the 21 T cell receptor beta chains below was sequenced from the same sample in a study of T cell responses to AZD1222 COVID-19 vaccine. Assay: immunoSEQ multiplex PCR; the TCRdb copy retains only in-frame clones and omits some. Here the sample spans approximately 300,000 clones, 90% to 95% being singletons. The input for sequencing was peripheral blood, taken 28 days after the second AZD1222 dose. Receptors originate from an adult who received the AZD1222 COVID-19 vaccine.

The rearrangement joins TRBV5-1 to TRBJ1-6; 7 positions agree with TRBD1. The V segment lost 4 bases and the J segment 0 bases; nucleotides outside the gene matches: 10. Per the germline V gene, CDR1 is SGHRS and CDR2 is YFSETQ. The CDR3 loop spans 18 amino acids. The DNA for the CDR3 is TGCGCCAGCAGCCCCGGGGACAGCCGCAGCTCCTATAATTCACCCCTCCACTTT. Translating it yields CASSPGDSRSSYNSPLHF.

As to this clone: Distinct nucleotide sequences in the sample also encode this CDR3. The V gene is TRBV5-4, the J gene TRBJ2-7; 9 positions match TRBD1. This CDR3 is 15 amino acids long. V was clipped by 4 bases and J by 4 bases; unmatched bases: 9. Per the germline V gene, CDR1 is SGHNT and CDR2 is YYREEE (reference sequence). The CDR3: CASSAGQGLSYEQYF. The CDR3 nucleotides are TGTGCCAGCAGCGCTGGACAGGGGCTTTCGTACGAGCAGTACTTC.

The CDR3 here is CASSLEVGDTQYF. DNA for the CDR3: TGTGCCAGCAGCTTAGAGGTGGGCGATACGCAGTATTTT. V gene TRBV7-2 combines with J gene TRBJ2-3; D unresolved. Germline CDR1 and CDR2: SGHTA and FQGNSA. V dropped 1 base and J dropped 6 bases, with 8 bases sitting between them. The CDR3 is made up of 13 amino acids.

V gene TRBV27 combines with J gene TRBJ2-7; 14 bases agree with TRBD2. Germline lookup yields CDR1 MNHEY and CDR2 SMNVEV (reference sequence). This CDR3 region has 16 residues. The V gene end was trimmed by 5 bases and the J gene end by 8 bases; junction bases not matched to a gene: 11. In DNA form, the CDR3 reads TGTGCCAGCAGTCCGGGACTAGCGGGGGCCCGGGGAAAGCAGTACTTC. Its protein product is CASSPGLAGARGKQYF.

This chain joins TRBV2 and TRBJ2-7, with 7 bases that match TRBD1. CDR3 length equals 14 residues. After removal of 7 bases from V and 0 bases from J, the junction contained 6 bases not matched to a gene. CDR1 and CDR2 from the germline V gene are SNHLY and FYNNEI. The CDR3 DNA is TGTGCCAGCACTGGGGACAGCAGCTCCTACGAGCAGTACTTC. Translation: CASTGDSSSYEQYF.

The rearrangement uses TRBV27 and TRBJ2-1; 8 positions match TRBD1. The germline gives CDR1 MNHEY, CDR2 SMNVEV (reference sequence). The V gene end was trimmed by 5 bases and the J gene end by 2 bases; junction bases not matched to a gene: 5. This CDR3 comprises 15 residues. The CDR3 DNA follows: TGTGCCAGCAGTCCCGGGACAGGTGCCTACAATGAGCAGTTCTTC. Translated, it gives CASSPGTGAYNEQFF.

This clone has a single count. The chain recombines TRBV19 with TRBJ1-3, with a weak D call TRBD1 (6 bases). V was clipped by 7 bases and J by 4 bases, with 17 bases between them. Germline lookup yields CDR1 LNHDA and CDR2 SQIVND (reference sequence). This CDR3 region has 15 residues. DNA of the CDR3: TGTGCCAGTATGGGGGCGCCCGTAACGGGAAACACCATATATTTT. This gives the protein CASMGAPVTGNTIYF.

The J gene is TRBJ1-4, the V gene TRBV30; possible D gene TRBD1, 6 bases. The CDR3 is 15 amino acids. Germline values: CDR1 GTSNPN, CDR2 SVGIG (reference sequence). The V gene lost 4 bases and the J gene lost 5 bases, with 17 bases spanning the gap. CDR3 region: CAWTKGVRRNEKLFF. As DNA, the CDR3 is TGTGCCTGGACTAAGGGGGTCCGGCGGAATGAAAAACTGTTTTTT.

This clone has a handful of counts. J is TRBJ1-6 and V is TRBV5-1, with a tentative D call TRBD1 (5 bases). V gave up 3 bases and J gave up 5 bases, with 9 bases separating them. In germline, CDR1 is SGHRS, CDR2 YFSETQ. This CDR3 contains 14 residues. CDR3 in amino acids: CASSSTDHNSPLHF. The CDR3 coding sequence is TGCGCCAGCAGCTCGACAGATCATAATTCACCCCTCCACTTT.

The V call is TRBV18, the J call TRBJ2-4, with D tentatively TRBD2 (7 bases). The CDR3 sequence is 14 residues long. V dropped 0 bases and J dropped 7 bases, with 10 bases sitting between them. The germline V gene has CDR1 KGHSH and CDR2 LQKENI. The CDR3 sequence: CASSPPGRGNIQYF. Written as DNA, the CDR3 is TGTGCCAGCTCACCACCGGGGAGGGGGAACATTCAGTACTTC.

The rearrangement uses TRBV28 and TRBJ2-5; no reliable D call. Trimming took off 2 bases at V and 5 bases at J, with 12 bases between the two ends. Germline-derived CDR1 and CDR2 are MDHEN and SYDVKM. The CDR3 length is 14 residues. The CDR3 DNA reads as TGTGCCAGCAGTTTACCGCAGTCCCCGGAGACCCAGTACTTC. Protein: CASSLPQSPETQYF.

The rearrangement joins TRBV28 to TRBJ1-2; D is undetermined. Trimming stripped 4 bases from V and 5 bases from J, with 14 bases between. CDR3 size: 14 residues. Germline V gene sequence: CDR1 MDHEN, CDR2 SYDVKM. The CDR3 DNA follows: TGTGCCAGCAGTTCCCCAGGTGATCGGTATGGCTACACCTTC. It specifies CASSSPGDRYGYTF.

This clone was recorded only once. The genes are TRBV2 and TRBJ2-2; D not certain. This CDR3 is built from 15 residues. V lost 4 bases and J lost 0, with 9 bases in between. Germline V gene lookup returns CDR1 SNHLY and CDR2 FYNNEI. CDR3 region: CASSVVRTNTGELFF. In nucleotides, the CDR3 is TGTGCCAGCAGTGTGGTCCGGACGAACACCGGGGAGCTGTTTTTT.

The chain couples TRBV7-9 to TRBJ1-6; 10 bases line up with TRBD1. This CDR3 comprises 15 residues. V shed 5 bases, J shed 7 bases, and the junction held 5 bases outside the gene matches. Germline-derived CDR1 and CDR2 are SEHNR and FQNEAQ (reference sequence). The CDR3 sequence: CASSPWDRGNSPLHF. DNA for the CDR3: TGTGCCAGCAGCCCCTGGGACAGGGGAAATTCACCCCTCCACTTT.

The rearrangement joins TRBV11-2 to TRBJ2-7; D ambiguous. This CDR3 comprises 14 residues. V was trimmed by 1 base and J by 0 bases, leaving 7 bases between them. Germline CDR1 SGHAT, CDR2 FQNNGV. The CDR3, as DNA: TGTGCCAGCAGCTTAGGTCAGCCCTCCTACGAGCAGTACTTC. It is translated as CASSLGQPSYEQYF.

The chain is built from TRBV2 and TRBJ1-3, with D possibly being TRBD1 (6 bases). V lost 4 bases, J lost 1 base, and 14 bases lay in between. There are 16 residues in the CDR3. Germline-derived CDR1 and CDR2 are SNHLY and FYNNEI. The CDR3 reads CASSANRASSGNTIYF. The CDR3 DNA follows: TGTGCCAGCAGTGCCAACAGGGCTTCGTCTGGAAACACCATATATTTT. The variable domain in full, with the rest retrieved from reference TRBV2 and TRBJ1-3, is EPEVTQTPSHQVTQMGQEVILRCVPISNHLYFYWYRQILGQKVEFLVSFYNNEISEKSEIFDDQFSVERPDGSNFTLKIRSTKLEDSAMYFCASSANRASSGNTIYFGEGSWLTVV.

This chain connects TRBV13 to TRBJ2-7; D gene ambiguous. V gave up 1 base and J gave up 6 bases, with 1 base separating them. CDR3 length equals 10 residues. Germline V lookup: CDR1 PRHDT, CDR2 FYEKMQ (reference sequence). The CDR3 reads CASSLAEQYF. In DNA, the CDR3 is TGTGCCAGCAGCTTAGCCGAGCAGTACTTC.

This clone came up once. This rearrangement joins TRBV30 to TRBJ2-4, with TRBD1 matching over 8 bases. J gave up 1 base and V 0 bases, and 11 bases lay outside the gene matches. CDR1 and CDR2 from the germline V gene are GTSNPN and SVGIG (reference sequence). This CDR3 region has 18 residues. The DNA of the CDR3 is TGTGCCTGGAGTGTACAGTACAGGGGGGCCTACGCCAAAAACATTCAGTACTTC. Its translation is CAWSVQYRGAYAKNIQYF.

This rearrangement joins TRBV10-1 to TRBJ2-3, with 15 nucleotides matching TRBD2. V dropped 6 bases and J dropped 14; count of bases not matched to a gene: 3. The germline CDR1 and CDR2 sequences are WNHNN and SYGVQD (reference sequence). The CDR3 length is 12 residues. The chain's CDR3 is CASSPGLAGGYF. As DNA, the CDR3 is TGCGCCAGCAGCCCGGGACTAGCGGGAGGGTATTTT.

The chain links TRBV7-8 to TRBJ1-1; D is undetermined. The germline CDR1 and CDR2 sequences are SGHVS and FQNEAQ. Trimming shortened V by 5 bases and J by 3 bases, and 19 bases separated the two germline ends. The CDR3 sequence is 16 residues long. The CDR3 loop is CASSPSPRYSHTEAFF. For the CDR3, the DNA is TGTGCCAGCAGCCCTAGCCCTCGGTACAGTCACACTGAAGCTTTCTTT.

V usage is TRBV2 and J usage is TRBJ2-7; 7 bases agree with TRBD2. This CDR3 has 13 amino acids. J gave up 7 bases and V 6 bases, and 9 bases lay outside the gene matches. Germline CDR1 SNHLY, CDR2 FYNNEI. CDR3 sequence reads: CASRRAGVWEQYF. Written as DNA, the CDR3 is TGTGCCAGCAGGAGGGCGGGAGTGTGGGAGCAGTACTTC.